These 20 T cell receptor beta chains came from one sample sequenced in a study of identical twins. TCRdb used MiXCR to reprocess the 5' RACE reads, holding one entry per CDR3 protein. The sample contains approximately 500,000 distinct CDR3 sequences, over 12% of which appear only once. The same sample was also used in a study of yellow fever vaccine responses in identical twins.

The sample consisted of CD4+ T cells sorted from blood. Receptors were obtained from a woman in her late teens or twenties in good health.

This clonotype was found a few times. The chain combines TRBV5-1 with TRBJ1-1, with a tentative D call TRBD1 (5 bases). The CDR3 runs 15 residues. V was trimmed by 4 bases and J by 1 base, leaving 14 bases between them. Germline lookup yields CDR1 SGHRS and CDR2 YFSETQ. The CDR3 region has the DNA TGCGCCAGCAGCCCTGGACCAGGGCGGAACACTGAAGCTTTCTTT. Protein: CASSPGPGRNTEAFF.

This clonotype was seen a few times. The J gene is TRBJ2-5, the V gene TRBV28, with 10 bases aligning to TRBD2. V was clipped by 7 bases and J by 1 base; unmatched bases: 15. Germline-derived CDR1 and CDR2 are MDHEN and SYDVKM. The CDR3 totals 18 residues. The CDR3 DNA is TGTGCCAGCAACTCGGGACTAGCGATATCAATGATCCAAGAGACCCAGTACTTC. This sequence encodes CASNSGLAISMIQETQYF.

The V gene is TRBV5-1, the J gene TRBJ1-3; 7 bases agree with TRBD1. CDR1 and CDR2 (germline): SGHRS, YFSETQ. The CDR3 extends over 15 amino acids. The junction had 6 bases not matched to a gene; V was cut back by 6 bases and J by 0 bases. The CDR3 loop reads CASTRTGNSGNTIYF. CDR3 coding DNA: TGCGCCAGCACCCGGACAGGAAACTCTGGAAACACCATATATTTT.

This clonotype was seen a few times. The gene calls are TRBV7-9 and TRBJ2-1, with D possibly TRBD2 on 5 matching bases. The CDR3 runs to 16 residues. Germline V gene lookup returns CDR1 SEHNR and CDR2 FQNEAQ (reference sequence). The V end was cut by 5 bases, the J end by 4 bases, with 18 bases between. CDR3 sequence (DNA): TGTGCCAGCAGCCCCTTAGGGCCACGGGATTACAATGAGCAGTTCTTC. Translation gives CASSPLGPRDYNEQFF.

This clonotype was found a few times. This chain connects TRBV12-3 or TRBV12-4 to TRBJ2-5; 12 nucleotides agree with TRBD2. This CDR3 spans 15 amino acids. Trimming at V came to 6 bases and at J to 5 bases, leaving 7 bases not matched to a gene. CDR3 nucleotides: TGTGCCAGCAGCCCTGGGACTAGCGGGTGGGAGACCCAGTACTTC. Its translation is CASSPGTSGWETQYF.

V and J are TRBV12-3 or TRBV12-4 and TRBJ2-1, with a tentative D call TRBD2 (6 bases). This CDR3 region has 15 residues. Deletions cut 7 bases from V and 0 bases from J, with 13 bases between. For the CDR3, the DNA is TGTGCCAGCACGGCCGGGGGTCCCTCCTACAATGAGCAGTTCTTC. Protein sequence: CASTAGGPSYNEQFF.

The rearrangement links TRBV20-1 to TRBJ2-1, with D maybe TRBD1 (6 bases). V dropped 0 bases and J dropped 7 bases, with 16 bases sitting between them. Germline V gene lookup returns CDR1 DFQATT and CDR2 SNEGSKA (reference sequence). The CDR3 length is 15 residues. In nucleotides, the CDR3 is TGCAGTGCTAGAGACCCGGGACAAAATGCGAATGAGCAGTTCTTC. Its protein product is CSARDPGQNANEQFF.

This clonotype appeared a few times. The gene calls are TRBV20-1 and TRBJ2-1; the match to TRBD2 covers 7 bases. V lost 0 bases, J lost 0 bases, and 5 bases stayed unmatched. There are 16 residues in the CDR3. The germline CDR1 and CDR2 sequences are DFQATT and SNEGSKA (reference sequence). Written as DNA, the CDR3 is TGCAGTGCTAGAGATCAAGCTAGCGGCTCCTACAATGAGCAGTTCTTC. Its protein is CSARDQASGSYNEQFF.

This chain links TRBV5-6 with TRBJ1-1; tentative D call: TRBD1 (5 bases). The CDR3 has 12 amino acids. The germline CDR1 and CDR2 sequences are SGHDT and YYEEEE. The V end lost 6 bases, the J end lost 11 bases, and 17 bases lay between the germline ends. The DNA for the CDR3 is TGTGCCAGCACCCTAACTGGGACCGAGGCTTTCTTT. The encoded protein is CASTLTGTEAFF.

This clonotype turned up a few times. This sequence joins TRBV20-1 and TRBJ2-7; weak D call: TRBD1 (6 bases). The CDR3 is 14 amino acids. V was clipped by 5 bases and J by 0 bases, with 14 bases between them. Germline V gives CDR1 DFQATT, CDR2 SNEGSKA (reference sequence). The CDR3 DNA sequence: TGCAGTGCTCTAGACAGGCGGAGCTCCTACGAGCAGTACGTC. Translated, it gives CSALDRRSSYEQYV.

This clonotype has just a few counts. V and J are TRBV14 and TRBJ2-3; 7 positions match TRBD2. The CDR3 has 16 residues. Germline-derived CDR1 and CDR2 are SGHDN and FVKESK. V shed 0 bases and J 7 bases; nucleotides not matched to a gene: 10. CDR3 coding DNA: TGTGCCAGCAGCCAAGATTGGGTCGCGGGGGTCTATACGCAGTATTTT. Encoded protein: CASSQDWVAGVYTQYF.

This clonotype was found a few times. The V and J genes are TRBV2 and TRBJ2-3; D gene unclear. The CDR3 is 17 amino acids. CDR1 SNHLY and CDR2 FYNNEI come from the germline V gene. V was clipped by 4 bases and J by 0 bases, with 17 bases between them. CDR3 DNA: TGTGCCAGCAGTGGGCCTCGGTTGGCCTCTAGCACAGATACGCAGTATTTT. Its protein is CASSGPRLASSTDTQYF.

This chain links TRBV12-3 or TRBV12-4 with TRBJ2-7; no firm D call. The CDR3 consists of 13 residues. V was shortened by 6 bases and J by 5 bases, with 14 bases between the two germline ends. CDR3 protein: CASSPPLGNEQYF. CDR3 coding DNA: TGTGCCAGCAGCCCACCATTGGGCAACGAGCAGTACTTC.

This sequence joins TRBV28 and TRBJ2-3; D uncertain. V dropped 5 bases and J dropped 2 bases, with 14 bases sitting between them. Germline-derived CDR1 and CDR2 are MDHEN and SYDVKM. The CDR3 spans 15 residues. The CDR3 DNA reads TGTGCCAGCAGTCCCACGGACGGCTCCACAGATACGCAGTATTTT. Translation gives CASSPTDGSTDTQYF.

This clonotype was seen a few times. The CDR3 protein is CASKKTGVGNQPQHF. The CDR3 region has the DNA TGTGCCAGCAAGAAAACAGGGGTGGGCAATCAGCCCCAGCATTTT. The rearrangement uses TRBV6-2 or TRBV6-3 and TRBJ1-5; 7 bases are shared with TRBD1. Germline V gene sequence: CDR1 MNHEY, CDR2 SVGEGT. V shed 7 bases and J 2 bases; nucleotides not matched to a gene: 8. The CDR3 is made up of 15 amino acids.

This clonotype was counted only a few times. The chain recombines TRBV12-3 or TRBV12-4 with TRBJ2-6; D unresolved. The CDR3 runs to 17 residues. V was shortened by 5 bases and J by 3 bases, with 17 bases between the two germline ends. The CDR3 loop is CASSPYMGVVGANVLTF. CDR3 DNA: TGTGCCAGCAGTCCTTATATGGGTGTGGTTGGGGCCAACGTCCTGACTTTC.

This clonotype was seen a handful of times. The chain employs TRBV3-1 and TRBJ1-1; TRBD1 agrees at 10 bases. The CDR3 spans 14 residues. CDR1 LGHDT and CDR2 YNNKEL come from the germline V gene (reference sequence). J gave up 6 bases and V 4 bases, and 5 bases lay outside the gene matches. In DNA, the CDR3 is TGTGCCAGCAGCCGGGGGGACAGGGGTCCTGAAGCTTTCTTT. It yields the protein CASSRGDRGPEAFF.

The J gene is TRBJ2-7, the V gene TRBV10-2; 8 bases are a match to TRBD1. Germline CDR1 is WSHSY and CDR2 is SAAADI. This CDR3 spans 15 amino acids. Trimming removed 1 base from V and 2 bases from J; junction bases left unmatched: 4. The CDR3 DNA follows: TGCGCCAGCAGTGAGTTTTGGACAGGGACCTACGAGCAGTACGTC. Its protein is CASSEFWTGTYEQYV.

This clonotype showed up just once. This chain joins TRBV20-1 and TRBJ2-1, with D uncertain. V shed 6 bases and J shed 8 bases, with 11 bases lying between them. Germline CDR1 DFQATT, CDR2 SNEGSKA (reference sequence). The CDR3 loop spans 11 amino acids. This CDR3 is CSAPLPHEQFF. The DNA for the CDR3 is TGCAGTGCCCCCCTGCCCCATGAGCAGTTCTTC.

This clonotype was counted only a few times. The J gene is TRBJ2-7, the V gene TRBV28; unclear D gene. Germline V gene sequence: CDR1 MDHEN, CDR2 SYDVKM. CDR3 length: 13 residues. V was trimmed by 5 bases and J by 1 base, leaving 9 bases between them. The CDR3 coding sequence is TGTGCCAGCAGTAGGACGGATTCCTACGAGCAGTACGTC. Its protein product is CASSRTDSYEQYV.